These 22 T cell receptor beta chains came from one sample sequenced in a study of high-grade serous ovarian cancer treatment subgroups. Tumor samples were taken before definitive surgery or chemotherapy. TCRdb's table, derived via immunoSEQ multiplex PCR, lists solely in-frame clones and lacks some. The sample consists of around 3,500 clones, roughly 72% of them appearing once. Sequencing was performed on tumor tissue. The receptors were gathered from a human donor with high-grade serous ovarian cancer.

The CDR3 is CASSLGWASWEQFF. The CDR3 DNA reads TGTGCCAGCAGCTTAGGGTGGGCTAGCTGGGAGCAGTTCTTC. The rearrangement uses TRBV7-6 and TRBJ2-1, with D possibly matching TRBD2 (5 bases). V was cut by 1 base and J by 10 bases, with 14 bases left in between. The CDR3 contains 14 residues. CDR1 is SGHVS and CDR2 is FNYEAQ in the germline V gene.

The chain combines TRBV7-2 with TRBJ2-7; possibly TRBD1 for D (8 bases). The V end lost 4 bases, the J end lost 4 bases, and 17 bases lay between the germline ends. Germline V gene lookup returns CDR1 SGHTA and CDR2 FQGNSA. The CDR3 totals 15 residues. CDR3 coding DNA: TGTGCCAGCAGCTATACAGGGGGGGGAACTTACGAGCAGTACTTC. Protein sequence: CASSYTGGGTYEQYF.

The V and J genes are TRBV2 and TRBJ2-1, with D perhaps matching TRBD2 (6 bases). Trimming shortened V by 4 bases and J by 9 bases, and 10 bases separated the two germline ends. The CDR3 length is 12 residues. Germline values: CDR1 SNHLY, CDR2 FYNNEI. CDR3 sequence (DNA): TGTGCCAGCAGTGCACTAGCTGGTGAGCAGTTCTTC. Protein sequence: CASSALAGEQFF.

This sequence joins TRBV7-9 and TRBJ2-2, with a weak D call TRBD2 (6 bases). CDR1 and CDR2 (germline): SEHNR, FQNEAQ (reference sequence). V was clipped by 3 bases and J by 3 bases, with 14 bases between them. CDR3 length equals 16 residues. The DNA of the CDR3 is TGTGCCAGCAGCTTTTTGAGTAGCGGATACACCGGGGAGCTGTTTTTT. Translation gives CASSFLSSGYTGELFF.

There are a few counts of this clone. This chain links TRBV27 with TRBJ1-5; no clear D. The CDR3 sequence is 14 residues long. Trimming removed 5 bases from V and 4 bases from J, with 12 bases in between. Germline V gene data show CDR1 as MNHEY and CDR2 as SMNVEV (reference sequence). The CDR3 nucleotides are TGTGCCAGCAGTATCTCCCCCGTAAATCAGCCCCAGCATTTT. The encoded protein is CASSISPVNQPQHF.

Here the CDR3 reads CASSSTDAGSAKGYTF. CDR3 nucleotide sequence: TGCGCCAGCAGCTCCACGGACGCCGGATCCGCTAAAGGCTACACCTTC. This chain links TRBV5-1 with TRBJ1-2; D is undetermined. Germline-derived CDR1 and CDR2 are SGHRS and YFSETQ. V was shortened by 3 bases and J by 8 bases, with 23 bases between the two germline ends. The CDR3 loop spans 16 amino acids.

The V call is TRBV7-6, the J call TRBJ1-6; D is perhaps TRBD1 (5 bases). The CDR3 spans 18 residues. Deletions cut 7 bases from V and 7 bases from J, with 26 bases between. The germline V gene encodes CDR1 SGHVS and CDR2 FNYEAQ. CDR3 in amino acids: CASTPGPGLGQLNSPLHF. Written as DNA, the CDR3 is TGTGCCAGCACCCCGGGGCCCGGTTTGGGGCAGCTCAATTCACCCCTCCACTTT.

This sequence joins TRBV28 and TRBJ2-1; D call uncertain. The CDR3 covers 14 residues. Trimming left V 5 bases short and J 5 bases short, with 13 bases between. The germline V gene encodes CDR1 MDHEN and CDR2 SYDVKM. CDR3 residues: CASSPPNSNNEQFF. As DNA, the CDR3 is TGTGCCAGCAGTCCCCCAAACAGCAACAATGAGCAGTTCTTC.

The J gene is TRBJ2-1, the V gene TRBV5-1, with 10 nucleotides matching TRBD2. The CDR3 totals 14 residues. V dropped 5 bases and J dropped 5; count of bases not matched to a gene: 4. Germline CDR1 reads SGHRS; CDR2 reads YFSETQ. DNA for the CDR3: TGCGCCAGCAGTAGCGGGGGGCCTGACAATGAGCAGTTCTTC. Translation gives CASSSGGPDNEQFF.

The chain joins TRBV7-9 to TRBJ2-5; D might be TRBD2 (6 bases). The germline V gene has CDR1 SEHNR and CDR2 FQNEAQ (reference sequence). V was trimmed by 4 bases and J by 6 bases, leaving 15 bases between them. The CDR3 is 14 amino acids. The CDR3 DNA reads TGTGCCAGCAGCTCGAGGGAGGTGGAAAAGACCCAGTACTTC. Translation: CASSSREVEKTQYF.

This chain joins TRBV18 and TRBJ1-5; D gene uncertain. The germline gives CDR1 KGHSH, CDR2 LQKENI. The length of the CDR3 is 14 residues. V was pared by 6 bases and J by 2 bases, with 11 bases between. CDR3 in amino acids: CASSPSRGNQPQHF. CDR3 in DNA: TGTGCCAGCTCCCCTTCTCGGGGCAATCAGCCCCAGCATTTT.

The rearrangement links TRBV6-1 to TRBJ2-7; 11 nucleotides match TRBD1. The V gene's germline CDR1 is MNHNS and CDR2 SASEGT. The CDR3 totals 15 residues. V was clipped by 0 bases and J by 7 bases; unmatched bases: 5. The CDR3 sequence: CASSEAGTGGREQYF. DNA of the CDR3: TGTGCCAGCAGTGAAGCGGGGACAGGGGGGCGGGAGCAGTACTTC.

This rearrangement joins TRBV5-4 to TRBJ2-2; 14 bases are a match to TRBD2. The CDR3 covers 17 residues. After removal of 5 bases from V and 1 base from J, the junction contained 4 bases not matched to a gene. The germline gives CDR1 SGHNT, CDR2 YYREEE (reference sequence). The CDR3 spells CASRAGLAGGNTGELFF. As DNA, the CDR3 is TGTGCCAGCAGAGCTGGACTAGCGGGGGGGAACACCGGGGAGCTGTTTTTT.

The CDR3, as DNA: TGTGCCAGCTCCGGGTACAATGAGCAGTTCTTC. Amino acid sequence: CASSGYNEQFF. J is TRBJ2-1 and V is TRBV2; no reliable D call. This CDR3 region has 11 residues. CDR1 is SNHLY and CDR2 is FYNNEI in the germline V gene. V dropped 8 bases and J dropped 4 bases, with 6 bases sitting between them.

The CDR3 sequence is CASSLVGGAPDTQYF. CDR3 DNA: TGTGCCAGCAGCTTAGTCGGGGGGGCCCCAGATACGCAGTATTTT. The chain employs TRBV11-2 and TRBJ2-3; 8 bases align to TRBD2. Per germline, CDR1 SGHAT and CDR2 FQNNGV. The CDR3 has 15 residues. V lost 1 base, J lost 4 bases, and 4 bases stayed unmatched.

There are a few counts of this clone. This sequence joins TRBV5-8 and TRBJ2-1; D may match TRBD1 or TRBD2 (6 bases each). The V gene's germline CDR1 is SGHTS and CDR2 YDEGEE. Trimming stripped 4 bases from V and 12 bases from J, with 20 bases between. CDR3 size: 14 residues. DNA for the CDR3: TGTGCCAGCAGCCCAGGGGTAGCGGCCCCAGTGCAGTTCTTC. Its protein is CASSPGVAAPVQFF.

The chain combines TRBV7-2 with TRBJ2-1; 7 positions agree with TRBD1. The length of the CDR3 is 13 residues. Trimming cost V 5 bases and J 6 bases; bases outside gene matches: 4. Germline assignment: CDR1 SGHTA and CDR2 FQGNSA. CDR3 in amino acids: CASSGDRANEQFF. Written as DNA, the CDR3 is TGTGCCAGCAGCGGAGACAGGGCCAATGAGCAGTTCTTC.

The chain has TRBV5-5 and TRBJ1-2, with 8 positions matching TRBD1. This CDR3 has 13 amino acids. From germline, CDR1 is SGHKS and CDR2 YYEKEE (reference sequence). With 4 bases clipped from V and 8 bases from J, the junction kept 7 bases outside the gene matches. For the CDR3, the DNA is TGTGCCAGCAGCCAGACAGGGGATAGGGGCTACACCTTC. Translation gives CASSQTGDRGYTF.

This clone was counted a single time. The chain recombines TRBV18 with TRBJ2-5; perhaps TRBD1 as D (5 bases). From germline, CDR1 is KGHSH and CDR2 LQKENI. This CDR3 region has 14 residues. The V and J ends lost 1 base and 4 bases respectively, with 10 bases between them. CDR3 protein: CASSPQGFSETQYF. The CDR3 DNA is TGTGCCAGCTCACCACAGGGGTTCTCAGAGACCCAGTACTTC.

The chain carries TRBV9 and TRBJ1-1; 9 bases line up with TRBD1. With V trimmed by 0 bases and J by 5 bases, 11 bases remained unmatched. This CDR3 spans 17 amino acids. Germline values: CDR1 SGDLS, CDR2 YYNGEE. The CDR3 is CASSVVSMGQGGTEAFF. CDR3 DNA: TGTGCCAGCAGCGTAGTATCAATGGGACAGGGCGGGACTGAAGCTTTCTTT.

The table lists this clone with a few counts. The chain links TRBV7-9 to TRBJ1-5; 7 positions match TRBD1. J lost 2 bases, V lost 5 bases, and 12 bases had no gene match. The CDR3 loop spans 17 amino acids. CDR1 is SEHNR, CDR2 FQNEAQ, per germline (reference sequence). The CDR3 loop is CASSRTSGGTGNQPQHF. CDR3 nucleotides: TGTGCCAGCAGCAGAACCTCAGGGGGTACGGGCAATCAGCCCCAGCATTTT. Drawing the rest from reference TRBV7-9 and TRBJ1-5, the complete variable domain is DTGVSQNPRHKITKRGQNVTFRCDPISEHNRLYWYRQTLGQGPEFLTYFQNEAQLEKSRLLSDRFSAERPKGSFSTLEIQRTEQGDSAMYLCASSRTSGGTGNQPQHFGDGTRLSIL.

CDR3 protein: CASSLLGHQETQYF. The CDR3 DNA reads TGTGCCAGCAGCTTATTGGGTCATCAAGAGACCCAGTACTTC. The genes are TRBV7-9 and TRBJ2-5; no clear D. Germline values: CDR1 SEHNR, CDR2 FQNEAQ (reference sequence). The germline V and J ends were trimmed by 2 bases and 2 bases, with 9 bases remaining between them. This CDR3 has 14 residues. Using reference TRBV7-9 and TRBJ2-5 for the parts outside the CDR3, the full variable domain is DTGVSQNPRHKITKRGQNVTFRCDPISEHNRLYWYRQTLGQGPEFLTYFQNEAQLEKSRLLSDRFSAERPKGSFSTLEIQRTEQGDSAMYLCASSLLGHQETQYFGPGTRLLVL.